The entry below gives a single T cell receptor (beta chain) sequence along with its context. The data belong to a study of T cells in Graves' hyperthyroidism and ophthalmopathy. It was RNA transcripts that yielded the amplified TCR beta CDR3 regions. During a first-round RT-PCR of the TCR CDR3, the HTBI primer set was used. MiXCR was run by TCRdb on the multiplex PCR reads, yielding one entry per CDR3 protein. The sample has fewer than 750,000 distinct CDR3 sequences, roughly 14% seen once. In germline, CDR1 is SNHLY, CDR2 FYNNEI. V lost 7 bases, J lost 6 bases, and 9 bases lay in between. This CDR3 spans 11 amino acids. Patients with ophthalmopathy all had a Clinical Activity Score of at least 3, a NOSPECS grade of at least 4 and duration under 3 months. Clinical symptoms, serum thyroxine, TRAb, thyroid ultrasound and orbital computed tomography informed diagnoses.

This clonotype was obtained from a woman aged 40 to 50 with Graves' ophthalmopathy. V usage is TRBV2 and J usage is TRBJ2-5; D remains unclear. The specimen sequenced was blood. The CDR3 region has the DNA TGTGCCAGCACTTTCGGCCAGACCCAGTACTTC. Its protein is CASTFGQTQYF.